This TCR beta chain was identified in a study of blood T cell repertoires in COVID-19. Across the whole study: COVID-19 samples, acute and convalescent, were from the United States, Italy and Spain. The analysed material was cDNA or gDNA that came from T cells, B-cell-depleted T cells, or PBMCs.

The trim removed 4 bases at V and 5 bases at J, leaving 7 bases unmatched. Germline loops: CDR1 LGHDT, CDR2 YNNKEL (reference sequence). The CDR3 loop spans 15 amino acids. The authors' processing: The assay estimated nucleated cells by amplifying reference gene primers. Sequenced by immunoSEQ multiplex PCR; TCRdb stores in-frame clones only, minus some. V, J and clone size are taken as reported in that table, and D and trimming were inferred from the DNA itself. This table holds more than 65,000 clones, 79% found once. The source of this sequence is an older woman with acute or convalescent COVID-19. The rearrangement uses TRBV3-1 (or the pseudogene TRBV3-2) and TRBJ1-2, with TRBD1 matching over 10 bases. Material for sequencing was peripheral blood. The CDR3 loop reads CASSPWTGGKYGYTF. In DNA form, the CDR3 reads TGTGCCAGCAGCCCGTGGACAGGGGGGAAGTATGGCTACACCTTC.